The clone carrying this TCR beta chain showed up many times. Additional autoimmune diseases, uncontrolled infections, pregnancy or lactation disqualified patients. Diagnosis relied on clinical symptoms, serum thyroxine, TRAb, thyroid ultrasound and orbital computed tomography. PBMCs were isolated by Ficoll-Paque density gradient centrifugation, using 7.5 to 10 ml of fresh peripheral blood as the starting material. The data originate from a study of Graves' ophthalmopathy and Graves' hyperthyroidism. Turning to the study itself: Specimen type is peripheral blood, obtained at initial diagnosis before any treatment.

The CDR3 is 13 residues long. Germline CDR1 and CDR2: LNHDA and SQIVND (reference sequence). The V and J ends lost 4 bases and 4 bases respectively, with 8 bases between them. Amplification of the TCR beta CDR3 regions used RNA transcripts (as template). Second-round multiplex PCR followed a first-round RT-PCR using HTBI primers. TCRdb reanalysed the multiplex PCR reads using MiXCR and keeps one entry per CDR3 protein. This sample has hundreds of thousands of distinct CDR3 sequences, with under 15% found just once. Sequencing was carried out using blood. The clonotype originates from a woman in her twenties or thirties with Graves' ophthalmopathy. The chain has TRBV19 and TRBJ1-5, with a weak D call TRBD1 (5 bases). CDR3 DNA sequence: TGTGCCAGTAGTAGGGGCACTAATCAGCCCCAGCATTTT. Translated, it gives CASSRGTNQPQHF.